This TCR beta chain was captured by sequencing in a study of blood T cell repertoires in COVID-19. About the study: Samples taken during acute and convalescent COVID-19 were collected in the United States, Italy and Spain. Sources were T cells, B-cell-depleted T cells, or PBMCs; the material itself was cDNA or gDNA.

With 6 bases clipped from V and 10 bases from J, the junction kept 5 bases outside the gene matches. Per the germline V gene, CDR1 is MNHNY and CDR2 is SVGAGI (reference sequence). CDR3 length: 14 amino acids. Original methodology: Nucleated cell counts were estimated from reference gene primer amplification. Sequencing used immunoSEQ multiplex PCR; TCRdb keeps in-frame clones, though not all of them. V, J and clone size were drawn from that table, and D and trimming were deduced from the DNA. Of around 30,000 clones detected, about nine tenths appear once; the ten largest clones hold roughly 14%. The sequence was collected from a human donor in a cohort sampled during active COVID-19. The donor label of this sample is uncertain. The chain uses TRBV6-6 and TRBJ2-1; TRBD2 agrees at 14 bases. The sample comprised peripheral blood. Here the CDR3 reads CASRTSGGGQEQFF. For the CDR3, the DNA is TGTGCCAGCAGGACTAGCGGGGGGGGGCAGGAGCAGTTCTTC.